This is a list of T cell receptor beta chains from one sample in a study of PD-L1 blockade in urothelial cancer. Sequenced by immunoSEQ multiplex PCR; TCRdb stores in-frame clones only, minus some. The sample lists roughly 100,000 clones; roughly 80% were seen once. The sequenced sample was PBMCs, obtained around atezolizumab (anti-PD-L1) treatment. Receptors were obtained from a man aged 70-80 years with urothelial cancer. Each CDR3 is given with its conserved first and last residue. The D gene is left open where the match is weak. Size values are once, few and many counts, or a class for expanded clones, and some rows have none.

D gene	V gene	clone size	J gene	CDR3 DNA	CDR3 protein
.	TRBV28	.	TRBJ1-2	TGTGCCAGCAGTTTACCGGCGGACTATTGGTACACCTTC	CASSLPADYWYTF
TRBD1	TRBV6-5	.	TRBJ1-1	TGTGCCAGCAGTTACCTGGACAGGGTGAACACTGAAGCTTTCTTT	CASSYLDRVNTEAFF
.	TRBV10-2	few	TRBJ1-1	TGCGCCAGCACCGAACCAGGGTGGACTGAAGCTTTCTTT	CASTEPGWTEAFF
.	TRBV7-3	.	TRBJ2-1	TGTGCCAGCAGCTTGACTACGGGGGATGAGCAGTTCTTC	CASSLTTGDEQFF
TRBD1	TRBV5-1	.	TRBJ2-5	TGCGCCAGCAGCATGGGACAGGGGGAAGAGACCCAGTACTTC	CASSMGQGEETQYF
TRBD1	TRBV2	.	TRBJ2-7	TGTGCCAGCAGTGAAGATCGGACAGGGAACCCCTACGAGCAGTACTTC	CASSEDRTGNPYEQYF
.	TRBV5-4	.	TRBJ1-1	TGTGCCAGCAGCTTGTGGTCAGGGGCAGCTTTCTTT	CASSLWSGAAFF
.	TRBV11-3	.	TRBJ2-3	TGTGCCAGCAGCTCCCGGGACATCACAGATACGCAGTATTTT	CASSSRDITDTQYF
TRBD1	TRBV5-6	.	TRBJ1-2	TGTGCCAGCAGCACAGGACAGGGATTGGGGGATGGCTACACCTTC	CASSTGQGLGDGYTF
.	TRBV11-2	.	TRBJ2-3	TGTGCCAGCAGCGTCCGGGCCGCGGGAGATACGCAGTATTTT	CASSVRAAGDTQYF
.	TRBV6-1	.	TRBJ1-3	TGTGCCAGCAGTGAAATGATTGGACAAATCTCTGGAAACACCATATATTTT	CASSEMIGQISGNTIYF
TRBD2	TRBV7-9	.	TRBJ2-2	TGTGCCAGCAGCCCTAGCGGGGGGGTCGGCACCGGGGAGCTGTTTTTT	CASSPSGGVGTGELFF
TRBD2	TRBV9	.	TRBJ2-3	TGTGCCAGCAGCGCTTCGGGACTAGCTATGGAGGTGACAGATACGCAGTATTTT	CASSASGLAMEVTDTQYF
TRBD1	TRBV14	few	TRBJ2-2	TGTGCCAGCAGCCAAGATTTGGTGACAGGGGGCACCGGGGAGCTGTTTTTT	CASSQDLVTGGTGELFF
.	TRBV11-2	.	TRBJ1-1	TGTGCCAGCAGCGGGGGGATCTACACTGAAGCTTTCTTT	CASSGGIYTEAFF
TRBD1	TRBV2	.	TRBJ1-4	TGTGCCAGCAGAGCGGACAGGGGGCGAGAAAAACTGTTTTTT	CASRADRGREKLFF
TRBD1	TRBV4-2	.	TRBJ2-7	TGTGCCAGCAGCCCACGGACAGGGGGCTACGAGCAGTACTTC	CASSPRTGGYEQYF
TRBD2	TRBV5-1	.	TRBJ2-1	TGCGCCAGCACAGCGGGGGGTACCTACAATGAGCAGTTCTTC	CASTAGGTYNEQFF
.	TRBV9	.	TRBJ2-3	TGTGCCAGCAGCAAAACTACAGGGCTGAGCACAGATACGCAGTATTTT	CASSKTTGLSTDTQYF
.	TRBV4-3	.	TRBJ1-2	TGCGCCAGCAGCCAATCAGCGCGGGATGGCTACACCTTC	CASSQSARDGYTF
TRBD1	TRBV5-5	once	TRBJ1-4	TGTGCCAGCAGCTCCCGTCCCGGGACAGGGGTCGTAAAACTGTTTTTT	CASSSRPGTGVVKLFF
TRBD1	TRBV2	.	TRBJ1-5	TGTGCCAGCAGTGGCGGACAGGAGGAAGGCAACAGCAATCAGCCCCAGCATTTT	CASSGGQEEGNSNQPQHF
TRBD2	TRBV7-2	.	TRBJ2-7	TGTGCCAGCAGCTTAGCGACAGGGATAGCGGGAGAGTACGAGCAGTACTTC	CASSLATGIAGEYEQYF
TRBD1	TRBV19	.	TRBJ1-1	TGTGCCAGTAGTAACAACAGGGGTGGAGTAGACACTGAAGCTTTCTTT	CASSNNRGGVDTEAFF
TRBD2	TRBV5-4	.	TRBJ2-1	TGTGCCAGCAGCCGGACTAGCGGGGCCCCCCCGCACAATGAGCAGTTCTTC	CASSRTSGAPPHNEQFF
TRBD1	TRBV4-2	.	TRBJ1-2	TGTGCCAGCAGCCAAGATAGGGACAGGGGGTTCGGTGATGGCTACACCTTC	CASSQDRDRGFGDGYTF
.	TRBV28	.	TRBJ2-7	TGTGCCAGCAGTCCTCCCCGGGACACCAACTACGAGCAGTACTTC	CASSPPRDTNYEQYF
.	TRBV19	.	TRBJ2-1	TGTGCCAGTAGTTCGGACAGTGCCAATGAGCAGTTCTTC	CASSSDSANEQFF
.	TRBV15	.	TRBJ2-7	TGTGCCACCAGCAGAGACAACAGGGGTAGGTTTAGCGGCCTACCCTCCTACGAGCAGTACTTC	CATSRDNRGRFSGLPSYEQYF
.	TRBV18	.	TRBJ1-3	TGTGCCAGCTCGGACGCAGGGATCTCTGGAAACACCATATATTTT	CASSDAGISGNTIYF
.	TRBV5-7	.	TRBJ2-1	TGTGCCAGGACGGGAGCCCCCCGCGATGAGCAGTTCTTC	CARTGAPRDEQFF
.	TRBV11-2	.	TRBJ1-5	TGTGCCAGCAGCGGAGACAGCTTCGGGCAGCCCCAGCATTTT	CASSGDSFGQPQHF
.	TRBV7-9	.	TRBJ2-5	TGTGCCAGCAGCTTAGCGGGGAGGGAGACCCAGTACTTC	CASSLAGRETQYF
.	TRBV19	.	TRBJ1-1	TGTGCCAGTAGTATAGTCAGGGAATCGGTGTCGAACACTGAAGCTTTCTTT	CASSIVRESVSNTEAFF
.	TRBV7-2	.	TRBJ1-2	TGTGCCAGCAGCCCGGACAGACACTATGGCTACACCTTC	CASSPDRHYGYTF
.	TRBV30	once	TRBJ1-4	TGTGCCTGGAGTGTACTCGATGAAAAACTGTTTTTT	CAWSVLDEKLFF
.	TRBV5-4	once	TRBJ1-6	TGTGCCAGCAGCTGGGAGGGGGGCGCGAACAATTCACCCCTCCACTTT	CASSWEGGANNSPLHF
TRBD1	TRBV27	.	TRBJ2-1	TGTGCCAGCAGTCCCCGGGGACAGAGATCCTACAATGAGCAGTTCTTC	CASSPRGQRSYNEQFF
.	TRBV19	once	TRBJ2-3	TGTGCCAGTAATCCCGGGACTGCCGAAGATACGCAGTATTTT	CASNPGTAEDTQYF
TRBD1	TRBV5-6	.	TRBJ1-1	TGTGCCAGCAGCTTGGAACAGGGGACTGAAGCTTTCTTT	CASSLEQGTEAFF
.	TRBV5-1	.	TRBJ1-1	TGCGCCAGCAGCTTGTGGGCAGGAGGGTTGAACACTGAAGCTTTCTTT	CASSLWAGGLNTEAFF
.	TRBV5-1	.	TRBJ2-3	TGCGCCAGCAGCTTGGCCCTGTCCACAGATACGCAGTATTTT	CASSLALSTDTQYF
TRBD2	TRBV7-2	few	TRBJ2-7	TGTGCCAGCAGCTTAGCTGGACTAGCGGGAGATAAGCAGTACTTC	CASSLAGLAGDKQYF
.	TRBV14	.	TRBJ2-4	TGTGCCAGCAGCCAAGGGGGGGGCCTTCAGTACTTC	CASSQGGGLQYF
TRBD1	TRBV7-3	.	TRBJ1-5	TGTGCCGGCGACAGGGGAGTGGGTCAGCCCCAGCATTTT	CAGDRGVGQPQHF
TRBD2	TRBV7-3	.	TRBJ2-1	TGTGCCAGCAGCTTACGGGCGGGGGGGCAGGTTGAGCAGTTCTTC	CASSLRAGGQVEQFF
.	TRBV19	.	TRBJ1-1	TGTGCCAGTCGAGGGCCTGAAGCTTTCTTT	CASRGPEAFF
TRBD2	TRBV7-2	.	TRBJ2-1	TGTGCCAGCAGCTTAGTTTGGGGAAGACTAGCGGGGGACAATGAGCAGTTCTTC	CASSLVWGRLAGDNEQFF
TRBD2	TRBV11-2	once	TRBJ2-1	TGTGCCAGCAGCTTACAACTAGCGGGAGTCAATGAGCAGTTCTTC	CASSLQLAGVNEQFF
.	TRBV4-3	.	TRBJ1-4	TGCGTCAGCAGCCAAGATCGGGGTTTTTGGGAAAAACTGTTTTTT	CVSSQDRGFWEKLFF
TRBD1	TRBV6-1	once	TRBJ2-5	TGTGCCACCGACAGGGCGAGTCAAGAGACCCAGTACTTC	CATDRASQETQYF
TRBD2	TRBV9	.	TRBJ2-5	TGTGCCAGCAGCGTCTCCGGGGGGGCAGAGACCCAGTACTTC	CASSVSGGAETQYF
.	TRBV11-3	.	TRBJ1-1	TGTGCCAGCAGCTTAGAAGAGTCATCTGAAGCTTTCTTT	CASSLEESSEAFF
.	TRBV9	.	TRBJ2-7	TGTGCCAGCAGCGTAGATGTCAGGCCGAGCTCCTACGAGCAGTACTTC	CASSVDVRPSSYEQYF
TRBD2	TRBV4-3	.	TRBJ2-4	TGCGCCAGCAGCCAAGACTTCGCGGGAGTAAAAAACATTCAGTACTTC	CASSQDFAGVKNIQYF